The 20 T cell receptor beta chains reported below all come from one sample, sequenced in a study of cytomegalovirus exposure and HLA in healthy donors. PCR used 60 Vbeta primers and 13 Jbeta primers. Repertoires were generated with immunoSEQ multiplex PCR, while TCRdb's copy carries only in-frame clones and drops some. The sample lists around 280,000 clones; 80% to 90% were seen once. Material: PBMCs. The receptors shown here come from a woman aged 18-29 years in good health and CMV-seronegative.

The gene calls are TRBV6-5 and TRBJ1-1; D gene uncertain. The CDR3 loop spans 14 amino acids. CDR1 is MNHEY and CDR2 is SVGAGI in the germline V gene. Deletions cut 5 bases from V and 0 bases from J, with 10 bases between. The CDR3 sequence: CASSPSLLNTEAFF. The CDR3 DNA reads TGTGCCAGCAGTCCGTCCCTTCTGAACACTGAAGCTTTCTTT.

The chain has TRBV5-1 and TRBJ2-7, with a possible D match to TRBD1 (5 bases). V was trimmed by 1 base and J by 2 bases, leaving 13 bases between them. Germline CDR1 and CDR2: SGHRS and YFSETQ. This CDR3 is 15 amino acids long. CDR3 residues: CASSLRKGIPYEQYF. In DNA, the CDR3 is TGCGCCAGCAGCTTGCGAAAGGGGATCCCCTACGAGCAGTACTTC.

V usage is TRBV6-6 and J usage is TRBJ2-3, with 8 bases lining up with TRBD2. The junction had 7 bases not matched to a gene; V was cut back by 0 bases and J by 5 bases. The CDR3 sequence is 16 residues long. Germline values: CDR1 MNHNY, CDR2 SVGAGI (reference sequence). The CDR3: CASSYSKAGGLDTQYF. CDR3 sequence (DNA): TGTGCCAGCAGTTACTCGAAGGCGGGGGGCCTAGATACGCAGTATTTT.

The rearrangement links TRBV7-6 to TRBJ2-3; D remains ambiguous. Trimming shortened V by 5 bases and J by 9 bases, and 15 bases separated the two germline ends. Germline V gene lookup returns CDR1 SGHVS and CDR2 FNYEAQ. The CDR3 covers 13 residues. Here the CDR3 reads CASSTLVRSTQYF. In DNA, the CDR3 is TGTGCCAGCAGCACCCTAGTTAGAAGCACGCAGTATTTT.

This clone was seen just once. This chain connects TRBV6-5 to TRBJ2-7; 13 bases map to TRBD2. This CDR3 has 16 amino acids. Germline loops: CDR1 MNHEY, CDR2 SVGAGI. J lost 2 bases, V lost 4 bases, and 5 bases had no gene match. CDR3 protein: CASSSPTSGGPYEQYF. The CDR3 bases are TGTGCCAGCAGTTCACCGACTAGCGGGGGGCCCTACGAGCAGTACTTC.

The V and J genes are TRBV2 and TRBJ2-1; a possible D gene is TRBD1 (6 bases). The CDR3 covers 13 residues. V lost 7 bases to trimming and J lost 6 bases, with 13 bases between them. CDR1 is SNHLY, CDR2 FYNNEI, per germline. Here the CDR3 reads CASTRTVPNEQFF. CDR3 nucleotide sequence: TGTGCCAGCACCAGGACAGTCCCCAATGAGCAGTTCTTC.

V is TRBV12-5 and J is TRBJ1-6; no clear D gene. This CDR3 has 14 amino acids. V was trimmed by 4 bases and J by 6 bases, leaving 10 bases between them. CDR1 is LGHNT and CDR2 is FRNRAP in the germline V gene. The CDR3 loop is CASGSRVRNSPLHF. As DNA, the CDR3 is TGTGCTAGTGGTTCCCGCGTACGTAATTCACCCCTCCACTTT.

This clone was detected once. The rearrangement links TRBV9 to TRBJ2-3; 12 bases map to TRBD2. The CDR3 is 14 residues long. Germline V gene data show CDR1 as SGDLS and CDR2 as YYNGEE. The junction had 0 bases not matched to a gene; V was cut back by 4 bases and J by 3 bases. For the CDR3, the DNA is TGTGCCAGCAGCCTAGCGGGGGGGACAGATACGCAGTATTTT. Translation: CASSLAGGTDTQYF.

Concerning this clone itself: Other DNA sequences from this sample encode an identical CDR3 as well. V gene TRBV15 combines with J gene TRBJ1-5; tentative D call: TRBD1 (6 bases). V was clipped by 3 bases and J by 5 bases, with 17 bases between them. This CDR3 contains 16 residues. Germline V gives CDR1 LNHNV, CDR2 YYDKDF (reference sequence). The CDR3 sequence: CATSRDWTGGHQPQHF. In DNA, the CDR3 is TGTGCCACCAGCAGGGATTGGACCGGGGGGCATCAGCCCCAGCATTTT.

The CDR3 bases are TGTGCCAGCACCTCAGGACAGGGCTATGGCTACACCTTC. This gives the protein CASTSGQGYGYTF. The V and J genes are TRBV27 and TRBJ1-2; TRBD1 matches at 8 bases. The CDR3 consists of 13 residues. The V and J ends lost 7 bases and 4 bases, in that order; junction bases with no gene match: 5. CDR1 is MNHEY, CDR2 SMNVEV, per germline (reference sequence).

The V call is TRBV5-1, the J call TRBJ2-6; maybe TRBD2 (6 bases). From germline, CDR1 is SGHRS and CDR2 YFSETQ. Trimming took 4 bases from V and 2 from J, leaving 16 bases between them. CDR3 length equals 17 residues. CDR3 amino acids: CASSGDGSRAGANVLTF. CDR3 nucleotide sequence: TGCGCCAGCAGCGGCGACGGGAGCAGGGCTGGGGCCAACGTCCTGACTTTC.

The chain uses TRBV30 and TRBJ1-3; possible D gene TRBD1, 5 bases. The CDR3 covers 16 residues. Trimming stripped 3 bases from V and 1 base from J, with 16 bases between. CDR1 and CDR2 from the germline V gene are GTSNPN and SVGIG (reference sequence). This chain's CDR3 is CAWRAEGDRSGNTIYF. The CDR3 DNA sequence: TGTGCCTGGAGGGCCGAAGGGGATAGGTCTGGAAACACCATATATTTT.

Points on this clone: An end of the junction does not agree with germline; a read error may underlie this. V usage is TRBV9 and J usage is TRBJ1-2; possible D gene TRBD1, 5 bases. The CDR3 extends over 17 amino acids. The germline V gene encodes CDR1 SGDLS and CDR2 YYNGEE. The chain's CDR3 is CASSARTAIAHAGGLAF. The CDR3 bases are TGTGCCAGCAGCGCGAGAACGGCCATCGCACACGCGGGGGGTCTGGCCTTC. Complete variable domain (other parts from reference TRBV9 and TRBJ1-2): DSGVTQTPKHLITATGQRVTLRCSPRSGDLSVYWYQQSLDQGLQFLIQYYNGEERAKGNILERFSAQQFPDLHSELNLSSLELGDSALYFCASSARTAIAHAGGLAFGSGTRLTVV.

The chain carries TRBV15 and TRBJ2-7; D may be TRBD1 (5 bases). Trimming removed 8 bases at V and 2 bases at J, with 13 bases between. From germline, CDR1 is LNHNV and CDR2 YYDKDF (reference sequence). The CDR3 is made up of 13 amino acids. CDR3 loop: CATQDSKAYEQYF. CDR3 nucleotide sequence: TGTGCCACCCAAGACAGCAAGGCCTACGAGCAGTACTTC.

This clone was recorded only once. One end of the junction fails to match germline, which may point to a read error. CDR3 residues: CASSVDRVDSLLHF. The CDR3 DNA sequence: TGTGCCAGCAGCGTTGACAGGGTGGATTCACTCCTCCACTTT. V and J are TRBV9 and TRBJ1-6, with TRBD1 identical over 7 bases. The CDR3 has 14 amino acids. Germline CDR1 SGDLS, CDR2 YYNGEE.

The chain is built from TRBV5-4 and TRBJ1-6, with 8 bases aligning to TRBD1. Unmatched junction bases numbered 5, after V lost 0 bases and J lost 9 bases. The CDR3 runs 15 residues. The V gene's germline CDR1 is SGHNT and CDR2 YYREEE (reference sequence). Here the CDR3 reads CASSLGQGAGSPLHF. DNA for the CDR3: TGTGCCAGCAGCTTGGGGCAGGGGGCTGGTTCACCCCTCCACTTT.

V and J are TRBV27 and TRBJ1-1; tentatively, D is TRBD1 (6 bases). Between the trimmed V and J ends, which lost 4 bases and 11 bases, there was a span of 11 bases. Germline CDR1 is MNHEY and CDR2 is SMNVEV (reference sequence). The CDR3 spans 11 residues. This CDR3 reads CASSSRTEAFF. The CDR3 bases are TGTGCCAGCAGTTCTCGGACAGAGGCTTTCTTT.

This rearrangement joins TRBV27 to TRBJ2-7, with 8 bases identical to TRBD2. V lost 6 bases and J lost 6; bases outside the gene matches: 13. CDR1 is MNHEY, CDR2 SMNVEV, per germline (reference sequence). The CDR3 runs to 15 residues. The CDR3 DNA sequence: TGTGCCAGCAGACTAACTAGCGGAGCCCCGGGCGAGCAGTACTTC. As protein: CASRLTSGAPGEQYF.

This rearrangement joins TRBV11-2 to TRBJ1-2, with 9 bases lining up with TRBD1. The CDR3 length is 15 residues. CDR1 and CDR2 from the germline V gene are SGHAT and FQNNGV. V dropped 5 bases and J dropped 5; count of bases not matched to a gene: 9. The CDR3 region has the DNA TGTGCCAGCAGCGAACGGACAGGGGAATGGTATGGCTACACCTTC. Protein sequence: CASSERTGEWYGYTF. Supplemented by reference TRBV11-2 and TRBJ1-2, the full variable domain reads EAGVAQSPRYKIIEKRQSVAFWCNPISGHATLYWYQQILGQGPKLLIQFQNNGVVDDSQLPKDRFSAERLKGVDSTLKIQPAKLEDSAVYLCASSERTGEWYGYTFGSGTRLTVV.

This sequence joins TRBV7-5 and TRBJ1-5; TRBD1, the table's D call, lacks a check against the DNA. TRBV7-5 is labeled a pseudogene. The CDR3 covers 13 residues. CDR3 nucleotide sequence: TGTGCCAGAAGCTGGGAACAGGGCAGGCCCCAGCATTTT. Its protein product is CARSWEQGRPQHF.